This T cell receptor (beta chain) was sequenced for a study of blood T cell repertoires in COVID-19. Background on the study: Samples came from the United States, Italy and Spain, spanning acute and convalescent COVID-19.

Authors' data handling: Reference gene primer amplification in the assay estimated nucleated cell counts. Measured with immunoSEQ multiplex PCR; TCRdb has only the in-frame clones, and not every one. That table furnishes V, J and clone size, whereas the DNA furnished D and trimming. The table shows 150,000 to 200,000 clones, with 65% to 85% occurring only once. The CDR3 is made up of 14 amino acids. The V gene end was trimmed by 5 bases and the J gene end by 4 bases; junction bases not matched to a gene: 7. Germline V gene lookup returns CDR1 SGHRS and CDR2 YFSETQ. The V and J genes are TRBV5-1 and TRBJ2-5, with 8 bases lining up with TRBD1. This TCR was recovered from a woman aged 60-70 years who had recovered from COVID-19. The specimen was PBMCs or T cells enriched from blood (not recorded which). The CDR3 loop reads CASRPTGGAETQYF. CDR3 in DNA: TGCGCCAGCAGGCCAACAGGGGGAGCAGAGACCCAGTACTTC.